This T cell receptor (beta chain) was recorded in a study of blood T cell repertoires in COVID-19. Study context: Samples taken during acute and convalescent COVID-19 were collected in the United States, Italy and Spain.

The data were produced by immunoSEQ multiplex PCR, yet TCRdb's version contains in-frame clones alone and is incomplete. The table includes over 25,000 clones, 92% detected once. CDR1 is GTSNPN and CDR2 is SVGIG in the germline V gene (reference sequence). The V gene end was trimmed by 4 bases and the J gene end by 2 bases; junction bases not matched to a gene: 5. The CDR3 totals 14 residues. Sequencing was carried out using peripheral blood. V is TRBV30 and J is TRBJ1-2, with 9 bases identical to TRBD1. The TCR was taken from a man in his fifties with active COVID-19. The CDR3 DNA reads TGTGCCTGGACCGAGGGGACAGGGAACTATGGCTACACCTTC. Encoded protein: CAWTEGTGNYGYTF.